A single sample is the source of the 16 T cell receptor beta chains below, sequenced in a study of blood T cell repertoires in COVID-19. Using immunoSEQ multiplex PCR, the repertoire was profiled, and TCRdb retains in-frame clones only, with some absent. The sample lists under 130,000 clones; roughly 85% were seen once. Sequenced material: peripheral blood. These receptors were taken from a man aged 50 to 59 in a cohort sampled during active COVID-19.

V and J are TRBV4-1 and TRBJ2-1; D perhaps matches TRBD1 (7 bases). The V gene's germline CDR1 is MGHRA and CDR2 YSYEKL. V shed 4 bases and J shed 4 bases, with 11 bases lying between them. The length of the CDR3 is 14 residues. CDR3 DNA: TGCGCCAGCAGCCGGGCGGGACAGTACAATGAGCAGTTCTTC. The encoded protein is CASSRAGQYNEQFF.

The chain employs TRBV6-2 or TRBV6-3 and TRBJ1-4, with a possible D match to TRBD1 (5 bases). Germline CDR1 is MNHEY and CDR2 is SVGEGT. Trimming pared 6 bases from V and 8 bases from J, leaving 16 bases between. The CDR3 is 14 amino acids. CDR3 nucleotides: TGTGCCAGCAGCCCCCCCGGGGGTTGGGAAAAACTGTTTTTT. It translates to CASSPPGGWEKLFF.

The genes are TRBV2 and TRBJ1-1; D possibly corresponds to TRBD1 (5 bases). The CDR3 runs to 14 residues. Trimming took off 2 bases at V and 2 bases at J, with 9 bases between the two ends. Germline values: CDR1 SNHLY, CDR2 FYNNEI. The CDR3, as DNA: TGTGCCAGCAGTGAATGGGGCGATAACACTGAAGCTTTCTTT. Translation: CASSEWGDNTEAFF.

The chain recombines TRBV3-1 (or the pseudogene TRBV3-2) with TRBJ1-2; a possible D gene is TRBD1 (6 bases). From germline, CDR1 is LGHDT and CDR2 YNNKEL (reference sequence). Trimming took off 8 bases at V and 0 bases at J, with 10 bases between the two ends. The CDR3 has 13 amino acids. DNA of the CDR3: TGTGCCAGCGGGAGGGGGGCTAACTATGGCTACACCTTC. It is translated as CASGRGANYGYTF.

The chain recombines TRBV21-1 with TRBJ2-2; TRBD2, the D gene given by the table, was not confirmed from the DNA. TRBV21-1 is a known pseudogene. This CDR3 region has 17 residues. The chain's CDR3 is CASSKLRQRRDTGELFF. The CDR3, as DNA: TGTGCCAGCAGCAAACTGCGTCAACGGCGGGACACCGGGGAGCTGTTTTTT.

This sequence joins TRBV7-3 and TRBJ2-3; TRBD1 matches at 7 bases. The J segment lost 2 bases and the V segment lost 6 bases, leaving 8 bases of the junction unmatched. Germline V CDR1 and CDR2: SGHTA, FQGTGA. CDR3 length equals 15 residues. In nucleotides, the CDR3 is TGTGCCAGCAGTCACGGGGACAGAAACACAGATACGCAGTATTTT. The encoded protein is CASSHGDRNTDTQYF. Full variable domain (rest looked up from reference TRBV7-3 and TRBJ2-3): GAGVSQTPSNKVTEKGKYVELRCDPISGHTALYWYRQSLGQGPEFLIYFQGTGAADDSGLPNDRFFAVRPEGSVSTLKIQRTERGDSAVYLCASSHGDRNTDTQYFGPGTRLTVL.

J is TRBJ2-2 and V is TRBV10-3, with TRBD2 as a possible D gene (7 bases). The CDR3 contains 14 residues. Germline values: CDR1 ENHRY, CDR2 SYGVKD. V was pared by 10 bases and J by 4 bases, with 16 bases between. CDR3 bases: TGTGCCAGCGGGGGCTCCGGGGGCACCGGGGAGCTGTTTTTT. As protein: CASGGSGGTGELFF.

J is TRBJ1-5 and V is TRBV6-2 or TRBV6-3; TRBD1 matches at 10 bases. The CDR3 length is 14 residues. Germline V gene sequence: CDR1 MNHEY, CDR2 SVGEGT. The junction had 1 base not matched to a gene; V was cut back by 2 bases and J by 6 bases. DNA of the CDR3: TGTGCCAGCAGTTACAGGGACAGGGGTCAGCCCCAGCATTTT. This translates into CASSYRDRGQPQHF.

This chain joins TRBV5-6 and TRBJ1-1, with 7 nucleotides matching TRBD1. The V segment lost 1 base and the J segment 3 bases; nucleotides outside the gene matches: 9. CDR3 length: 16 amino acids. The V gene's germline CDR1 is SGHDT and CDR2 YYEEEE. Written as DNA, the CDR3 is TGTGCCAGCAGCTTGTGGTCAGGGGGGCGGCACACTGAAGCTTTCTTT. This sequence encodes CASSLWSGGRHTEAFF. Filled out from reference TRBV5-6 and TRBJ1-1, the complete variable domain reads DAGVTQSPTHLIKTRGQQVTLRCSPKSGHDTVSWYQQALGQGPQFIFQYYEEEERQRGNFPDRFSGHQFPNYSSELNVNALLLGDSALYLCASSLWSGGRHTEAFFGQGTRLTVV.

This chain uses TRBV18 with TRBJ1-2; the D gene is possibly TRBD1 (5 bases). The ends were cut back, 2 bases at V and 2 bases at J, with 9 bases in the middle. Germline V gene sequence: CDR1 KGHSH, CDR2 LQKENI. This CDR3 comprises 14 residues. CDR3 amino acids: CASSPIQANYGYTF. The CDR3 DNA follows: TGTGCCAGCTCACCAATACAGGCGAACTATGGCTACACCTTC.

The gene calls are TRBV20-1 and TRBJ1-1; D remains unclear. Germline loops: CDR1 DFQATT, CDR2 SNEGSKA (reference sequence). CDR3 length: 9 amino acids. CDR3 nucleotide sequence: TGCAGGCTAGGCGCCGGAGCTTTCTTT. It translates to CRLGAGAFF.

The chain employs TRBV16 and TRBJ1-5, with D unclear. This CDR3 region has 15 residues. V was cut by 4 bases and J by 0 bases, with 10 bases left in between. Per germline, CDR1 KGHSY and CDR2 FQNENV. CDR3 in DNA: TGTGCCAGCAGCCCCCCCCGGTTTAGCAATCAGCCCCAGCATTTT. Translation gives CASSPPRFSNQPQHF.

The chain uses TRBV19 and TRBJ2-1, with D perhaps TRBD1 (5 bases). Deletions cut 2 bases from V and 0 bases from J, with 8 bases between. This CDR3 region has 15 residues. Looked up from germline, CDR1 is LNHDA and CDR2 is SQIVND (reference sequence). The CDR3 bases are TGTGCCAGTAGTATATCAGGGCTCTCCTACAATGAGCAGTTCTTC. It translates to CASSISGLSYNEQFF. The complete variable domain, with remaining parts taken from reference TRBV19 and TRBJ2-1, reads DGGITQSPKYLFRKEGQNVTLSCEQNLNHDAMYWYRQDPGQGLRLIYYSQIVNDFQKGDIAEGYSVSREKKESFPLTVTSAQKNPTAFYLCASSISGLSYNEQFFGPGTRLTVL.

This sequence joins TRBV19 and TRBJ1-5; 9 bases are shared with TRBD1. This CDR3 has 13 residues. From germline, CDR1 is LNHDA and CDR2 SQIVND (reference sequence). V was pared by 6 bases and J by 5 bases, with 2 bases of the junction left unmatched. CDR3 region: CASRQGADQPQHF. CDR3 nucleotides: TGTGCCAGTAGACAGGGGGCGGATCAGCCCCAGCATTTT.

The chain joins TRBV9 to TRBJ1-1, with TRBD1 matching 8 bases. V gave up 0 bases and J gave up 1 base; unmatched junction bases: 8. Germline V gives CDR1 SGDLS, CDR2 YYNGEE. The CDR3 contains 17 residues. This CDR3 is CASSVGPQTGENTEAFF. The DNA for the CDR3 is TGTGCCAGCAGCGTAGGACCTCAGACAGGGGAGAACACTGAAGCTTTCTTT.

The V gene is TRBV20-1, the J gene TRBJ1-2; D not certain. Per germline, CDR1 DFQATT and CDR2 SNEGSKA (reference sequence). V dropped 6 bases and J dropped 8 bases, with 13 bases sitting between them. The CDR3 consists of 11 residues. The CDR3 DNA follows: TGCAGTGCCCTGGGCTGGCGAGGCTACACCTTC. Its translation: CSALGWRGYTF.